The next 31 T cell receptor beta chains were all read from a single sample in a study of HIV-infected children after antiretroviral therapy interruption. Unique molecular identifiers were included in an RNA-based 3' RACE TCR library. TCRdb redid the calling of the 3' RACE reads with MiXCR, one entry per CDR3 protein. The sample lists under 50,000 distinct CDR3 sequences, about 4.3% occurring once. Regarding treatment: PENTA 11 planned treatment interruption arm or continuous ART arm. This specimen was CD45RA+ CD4+ T cells from PBMCs, pooled from several time points, taken from a donor given antiretroviral therapy, either interrupted or continuous. The subset is: naive CD4+ CD45RA+ CD45RO- T cells. These TCRs come from a pool of human donors with HIV.

The genes are TRBV12-3 or TRBV12-4 and TRBJ1-2; 7 bases align to TRBD1. The CDR3 is 17 residues long. V was clipped by 5 bases and J by 1 base; unmatched bases: 13. The CDR3 bases are TGTGCCAGCAGTCCTCGACAGGGAAGTCCCTATAACTATGGCTACACCTTC. Translating it yields CASSPRQGSPYNYGYTF.

In its sample, this clonotype was seen many times. The chain combines TRBV21-1 with TRBJ1-2; the DNA was not compared with TRBD1, the D call given in the table. TRBV21-1 is an annotated pseudogene. The length of the CDR3 is 13 residues. CDR3 nucleotides: TGTGCCAGCAGCAAAACAGGCCACTATGGCTACACCTTC. Protein product: CASSKTGHYGYTF.

Many counts were recorded for this clonotype. This chain links TRBV12-3 or TRBV12-4 with TRBJ2-1, with 12 bases matching TRBD1. Losses at the gene ends were 10 bases for V and 7 bases for J; bases not matched to a gene: 8. The CDR3 runs to 14 residues. CDR3 amino acids: CAIIRDRGQNEQFF. As DNA, the CDR3 is TGTGCCATCATCCGGGACAGGGGGCAGAATGAGCAGTTCTTC.

This clonotype was detected ten times or more. The chain joins TRBV5-1 to TRBJ2-2, with 9 positions matching TRBD1. V lost 4 bases, J lost 4 bases, and 8 bases stayed unmatched. CDR3 length: 16 amino acids. The germline V gene has CDR1 SGHRS and CDR2 YFSETQ. CDR3 sequence reads: CASSARDRVGTGELFF. The CDR3 coding sequence is TGCGCCAGCAGCGCCCGGGACAGGGTTGGCACCGGGGAGCTGTTTTTT.

Judged by abundance, this clonotype is medium-sized. The V gene is TRBV24-1, the J gene TRBJ1-2; 7 bases fit TRBD1. CDR3 length: 16 residues. Germline CDR1 and CDR2: KGHDR and SFDVKD. Trimming took 4 bases from V and 0 from J; bases not matched to a gene: 7. CDR3 nucleotide sequence: TGTGCCACCAGTGACCGACAGGGACCAGCTAACTATGGCTACACCTTC. This gives the protein CATSDRQGPANYGYTF.

Only a few counts were recorded for this clonotype. This chain joins TRBV20-1 and TRBJ2-3, with no clear D. Trimming cost V 1 base and J 6 bases, with 17 bases left between them. Germline V gives CDR1 DFQATT, CDR2 SNEGSKA (reference sequence). There are 15 residues in the CDR3. CDR3 sequence (DNA): TGCAGTGCTAGAGCTAGTCGGCAGACGATGGATACGCAGTATTTT. Amino acid sequence: CSARASRQTMDTQYF.

This clonotype was counted many times. V gene TRBV30 combines with J gene TRBJ1-3, with 7 positions matching TRBD1. CDR1 GTSNPN and CDR2 SVGIG come from the germline V gene (reference sequence). The J segment lost 4 bases and the V segment lost 3 bases, leaving 6 bases of the junction unmatched. The CDR3 runs to 14 residues. The CDR3 loop reads CAWRGPGGGNTIYF. The CDR3 DNA is TGTGCCTGGAGAGGGCCAGGGGGAGGAAACACCATATATTTT.

This clonotype was counted many times. J is TRBJ1-2 and V is TRBV24-1; D might be TRBD1 (5 bases). This CDR3 region has 12 residues. V lost 5 bases and J lost 5, with 8 bases in between. CDR1 is KGHDR and CDR2 is SFDVKD in the germline V gene. As DNA, the CDR3 is TGTGCCACCAGTGTACAGGATTATGGCTACACCTTC. Translation gives CATSVQDYGYTF.

By share of the sample, this clonotype is medium-sized. V usage is TRBV4-1 and J usage is TRBJ1-6; 8 positions agree with TRBD1. CDR1 MGHRA and CDR2 YSYEKL come from the germline V gene. This CDR3 has 16 amino acids. With V trimmed by 4 bases and J by 9 bases, 11 bases remained unmatched. The CDR3 loop reads CASSPQGAGGSSPLHF. As DNA, the CDR3 is TGCGCCAGCAGCCCCCAGGGGGCAGGGGGTTCTTCACCCCTCCACTTT.

This clonotype was seen more than once but under ten times. As DNA, the CDR3 is TGTGCCAGCAGTTCCCTGACAGTCTCCTACGAGCAGTACTTC. This sequence encodes CASSSLTVSYEQYF. This chain joins TRBV12-3 or TRBV12-4 and TRBJ2-7, with D perhaps TRBD1 (5 bases). The CDR3 extends over 14 amino acids. V was clipped by 4 bases and J by 0 bases, with 10 bases between them.

This clonotype showed up many times. The rearrangement joins TRBV28 to TRBJ1-2, with 8 bases lining up with TRBD1. The CDR3 contains 15 residues. V gave up 4 bases and J gave up 5 bases; unmatched junction bases: 9. The germline gives CDR1 MDHEN, CDR2 SYDVKM. The CDR3 DNA reads as TGTGCCAGCAGTTCCCGACAGGGGTTAGCGTATGGCTACACCTTC. It is translated as CASSSRQGLAYGYTF.

This clonotype was counted at least ten times. V and J are TRBV25-1 and TRBJ2-7; D gene unclear. V lost 2 bases and J lost 6, with 14 bases in between. The length of the CDR3 is 14 residues. CDR1 and CDR2 (germline): MGHDK, SYGVNS. The CDR3 nucleotides read TGTGCCAGCAGTGAAGGCTCCAGAATCTTCGAGCAGTACTTC. Residues: CASSEGSRIFEQYF.

This clonotype was detected many times. The V and J genes are TRBV12-3 or TRBV12-4 and TRBJ2-7, with D unclear. The CDR3 totals 11 residues. V dropped 3 bases and J dropped 4 bases, with 4 bases sitting between them. CDR3 loop: CASSFGYEQYF. CDR3 coding DNA: TGTGCCAGCAGTTTTGGGTACGAGCAGTACTTC.

The sample holds many counts of this clonotype. V gene TRBV10-1 combines with J gene TRBJ1-4; the D gene is possibly TRBD1 (5 bases). Deletions cut 3 bases from V and 5 bases from J, with 10 bases between. The CDR3 contains 14 residues. The germline CDR1 and CDR2 sequences are WNHNN and SYGVQD (reference sequence). CDR3 coding DNA: TGCGCCAGCAGTGAAGACAGCCTGAATGAAAAACTGTTTTTT. This codes for CASSEDSLNEKLFF.

The table lists this clonotype with many counts. This sequence joins TRBV6-1 and TRBJ1-1, with D unclear. Trimming stripped 6 bases from V and 3 bases from J, with 17 bases between. The CDR3 loop spans 15 amino acids. Germline CDR1 and CDR2: MNHNS and SASEGT. The CDR3 region has the DNA TGTGCCAGCAGGGAACTTTTCGAGGCGTACACTGAAGCTTTCTTT. Its translation: CASRELFEAYTEAFF.

This clonotype was counted ten times or more. The chain is built from TRBV10-1 and TRBJ1-1, with TRBD1 identical over 9 bases. With V trimmed by 7 bases and J by 5 bases, 8 bases remained unmatched. The CDR3 totals 14 residues. Germline V lookup: CDR1 WNHNN, CDR2 SYGVQD (reference sequence). The CDR3 region is CASTWDREGTEAFF. CDR3 bases: TGCGCCAGCACCTGGGACAGGGAAGGTACTGAAGCTTTCTTT.

This clonotype was recorded many times. The V call is TRBV18, the J call TRBJ2-3; D is unresolved. CDR3 length equals 15 residues. V lost 0 bases to trimming and J lost 6 bases, with 13 bases between them. CDR1 and CDR2 from the germline V gene are KGHSH and LQKENI. CDR3 in DNA: TGTGCCAGCTCACCACCGAGCCTAGATTCGGATACGCAGTATTTT. As protein: CASSPPSLDSDTQYF. The full variable domain, completed using reference TRBV18 and TRBJ2-3, is NAGVMQNPRHLVRRRGQEARLRCSPMKGHSHVYWYRQLPEEGLKFMVYLQKENIIDESGMPKERFSAEFPKEGPSILRIQQVVRGDSAAYFCASSPPSLDSDTQYFGPGTRLTVL.

This clonotype was counted a few times. The chain is built from TRBV6-1 and TRBJ1-5; D not certain. V was clipped by 3 bases and J by 0 bases, with 6 bases between them. CDR3 length equals 14 residues. CDR1 MNHNS and CDR2 SASEGT come from the germline V gene. The CDR3 reads CASSEVNSNQPQHF. The CDR3 coding sequence is TGTGCCAGCAGTGAGGTAAATAGCAATCAGCCCCAGCATTTT.

This clonotype was counted ten times or more. V gene TRBV7-2 combines with J gene TRBJ1-2, with 12 positions matching TRBD1. Looked up from germline, CDR1 is SGHTA and CDR2 is FQGNSA. The J segment lost 7 bases and the V segment lost 5 bases, leaving 11 bases of the junction unmatched. The CDR3 extends over 16 amino acids. CDR3 sequence: CASSRTPGQGAGGYTF. DNA for the CDR3: TGTGCCAGCAGCCGCACACCGGGACAGGGGGCAGGTGGCTACACCTTC.

This clonotype was seen a handful of times. V gene TRBV2 combines with J gene TRBJ2-3; tentatively, D is TRBD1 (6 bases). Deletions cut 6 bases from V and 0 bases from J, with 7 bases between. Germline loops: CDR1 SNHLY, CDR2 FYNNEI. The CDR3 is 13 amino acids. The CDR3 bases are TGTGCCAGCAGCGGACAGAGCACAGATACGCAGTATTTT. It translates to CASSGQSTDTQYF. Drawing the rest from reference TRBV2 and TRBJ2-3, the complete variable domain is EPEVTQTPSHQVTQMGQEVILRCVPISNHLYFYWYRQILGQKVEFLVSFYNNEISEKSEIFDDQFSVERPDGSNFTLKIRSTKLEDSAMYFCASSGQSTDTQYFGPGTRLTVL.

This chain joins TRBV18 and TRBJ1-1; D call uncertain. This CDR3 region has 16 residues. The V gene's germline CDR1 is KGHSH and CDR2 LQKENI. The V end lost 2 bases, the J end lost 0 bases, and 13 bases lay between the germline ends. The CDR3 DNA reads TGTGCCAGCTCACCAAGATCGGGCCAATTGAACACTGAAGCTTTCTTT. Protein sequence: CASSPRSGQLNTEAFF. Full variable domain (missing parts from reference TRBV18 and TRBJ1-1): NAGVMQNPRHLVRRRGQEARLRCSPMKGHSHVYWYRQLPEEGLKFMVYLQKENIIDESGMPKERFSAEFPKEGPSILRIQQVVRGDSAAYFCASSPRSGQLNTEAFFGQGTRLTVV.

This clonotype was found many times. The rearrangement links TRBV23-1 to TRBJ1-6; TRBD1 might be the D (6 bases). TRBV23-1 counts as an open reading frame of uncertain function. V gave up 1 base and J gave up 3 bases, with 10 bases separating them. The CDR3 has 16 amino acids. Here the CDR3 DNA reads TGCGCCAGCAGTCAATGGACAGAATTCTATAATTCACCCCTCCACTTT. Encoded protein: CASSQWTEFYNSPLHF.

This clonotype was seen ten or more times. V gene TRBV13 combines with J gene TRBJ2-7; 8 bases match TRBD2. The germline V gene has CDR1 PRHDT and CDR2 FYEKMQ (reference sequence). V lost 3 bases to trimming and J lost 0 bases; unmatched junction nucleotides: 7. There are 16 residues in the CDR3. The CDR3 DNA reads as TGTGCCAGCAGCTTTCTAGCGGGCCCAAACTCCTACGAGCAGTACTTC. It encodes CASSFLAGPNSYEQYF.

The sample holds many counts of this clonotype. This chain links TRBV12-3 or TRBV12-4 with TRBJ1-2, with D perhaps matching TRBD1 (6 bases). V lost 3 bases and J lost 8, with 13 bases in between. The CDR3 is 13 residues long. CDR3 sequence: CASSFNRDLGYTF. The DNA of the CDR3 is TGTGCCAGCAGTTTTAACAGGGATTTGGGCTACACCTTC.

There are a few counts of this clonotype. This chain's CDR3 is CASRQGLWDYGANVLTF. Here the CDR3 DNA reads TGTGCCAGCAGACAGGGACTGTGGGATTACGGGGCCAACGTCCTGACTTTC. The rearrangement links TRBV7-2 to TRBJ2-6; D is tentatively TRBD1 or TRBD2 (6 bases each). The germline CDR1 and CDR2 sequences are SGHTA and FQGNSA. The CDR3 spans 17 residues. V lost 6 bases, J lost 4 bases, and 19 bases lay in between.

The sample holds many counts of this clonotype. The gene calls are TRBV19 and TRBJ2-3; D is undetermined. Trimming stripped 1 base from V and 8 bases from J, with 7 bases between. The CDR3 contains 12 residues. Germline CDR1 reads LNHDA; CDR2 reads SQIVND (reference sequence). CDR3 DNA: TGTGCCAGTAGTATAGTGAGTGGTACGCAGTATTTT. It yields the protein CASSIVSGTQYF.

This clonotype was detected a few times. The chain employs TRBV19 and TRBJ1-5; D may be TRBD1 (5 bases). V lost 0 bases and J lost 5, with 8 bases in between. The CDR3 runs 14 residues. In germline, CDR1 is LNHDA, CDR2 SQIVND (reference sequence). The chain's CDR3 is CASSIDGGDQPQHF. CDR3 nucleotides: TGTGCCAGTAGTATAGATGGAGGGGATCAGCCCCAGCATTTT.

The chain joins TRBV29-1 to TRBJ2-2; unclear D gene. Trimming removed 7 bases from V and 7 bases from J, with 10 bases in between. Germline V gives CDR1 SQVTM, CDR2 ANQGSEA. CDR3 length equals 11 residues. DNA of the CDR3: TGCAGCGGATTCTCTGGCGGGGAGCTGTTTTTT. Translating gives CSGFSGGELFF.

Only a few counts were recorded for this clonotype. The genes are TRBV6-1 and TRBJ2-3; 8 bases align to TRBD2. CDR1 is MNHNS and CDR2 is SASEGT in the germline V gene. Trimming removed 7 bases from V and 4 bases from J; junction bases left unmatched: 4. CDR3 size: 13 residues. As DNA, the CDR3 is TGTGCCAGCAATCCAGCGGGGGCAGATACGCAGTATTTT. This translates into CASNPAGADTQYF.

The V call is TRBV5-1, the J call TRBJ2-5; 9 bases line up with TRBD2. The length of the CDR3 is 15 residues. The germline CDR1 and CDR2 sequences are SGHRS and YFSETQ. The trim removed 4 bases at V and 7 bases at J, leaving 11 bases unmatched. CDR3 DNA sequence: TGCGCCAGCAGCCTACGACTAGCGGCCATAGGGACCCAGTACTTC. It is translated as CASSLRLAAIGTQYF.

The chain has TRBV28 and TRBJ2-7; 7 bases agree with TRBD2. CDR3 size: 14 residues. Germline CDR1 reads MDHEN; CDR2 reads SYDVKM. With 8 bases clipped from V and 0 bases from J, the junction kept 7 bases outside the gene matches. The CDR3 DNA is TGTGCCAGCGGGAGGCCGGGGGGCTCCTACGAGCAGTACTTC. Protein sequence: CASGRPGGSYEQYF.